The rows below give T cell receptor beta chains drawn from one sample of a study of blood T cell repertoires in COVID-19. Generated by immunoSEQ multiplex PCR, the TCRdb table keeps only in-frame clones and is missing some. Of hundreds of thousands of clones listed, approximately 84% are singletons. Sequencing was done on a sample of peripheral blood. These receptors were taken from a man in his forties with acute or convalescent COVID-19. Both conserved end residues are part of each CDR3. The order of the fields is V gene, clone size, J gene, D gene, CDR3 DNA, CDR3 protein. A D gene is named only where the DNA matches it firmly. Only part of the rows carry a size: once, few, many, or a class if the clone is expanded.

V gene: TRBV6-5; clone size: .; J gene: TRBJ2-1; D gene: TRBD2; CDR3 DNA: TGTGCCAGCAGTTACACTAGCGGGGGGGCCCTTGAGCAGTTCTTC; CDR3 protein: CASSYTSGGALEQFF
V gene: TRBV4-1; clone size: .; J gene: TRBJ2-1; D gene: TRBD1; CDR3 DNA: TGCGCCAGCAGCCAAGATCAGGACAGGGTTCAACGAGGCAATGAGCAGTTCTTC; CDR3 protein: CASSQDQDRVQRGNEQFF
V gene: TRBV6-6; clone size: .; J gene: TRBJ1-5; D gene: .; CDR3 DNA: TGTGCCAGCAGTGACGGCAGGAACAATCAGCCCCAGCATTTT; CDR3 protein: CASSDGRNNQPQHF
V gene: TRBV6-5; clone size: .; J gene: TRBJ1-1; D gene: .; CDR3 DNA: TGTGCCAGCAGTTACTCAGCAGGGGCCCCTGAAGCTTTCTTT; CDR3 protein: CASSYSAGAPEAFF
V gene: TRBV19; clone size: .; J gene: TRBJ1-1; D gene: TRBD1; CDR3 DNA: TGTGCCAGTAGAAGGACAGGGGGCGCGGGGACTGAAGCTTTCTTT; CDR3 protein: CASRRTGGAGTEAFF
V gene: TRBV30; clone size: .; J gene: TRBJ2-3; D gene: TRBD1; CDR3 DNA: TGTGCCTGGAGTGTAGGGACAGGGGGCACAGATACGCAGTATTTT; CDR3 protein: CAWSVGTGGTDTQYF
V gene: TRBV2; clone size: .; J gene: TRBJ1-2; D gene: .; CDR3 DNA: TGTGCCAGCAGTGGCCGATATGGGCCAGATGGGTATGGCTACACCTTC; CDR3 protein: CASSGRYGPDGYGYTF
V gene: TRBV11-2; clone size: .; J gene: TRBJ1-2; D gene: .; CDR3 DNA: TGTGCCAGCAGCTTAACCAGCTATGGCTACACCTTC; CDR3 protein: CASSLTSYGYTF
V gene: TRBV19; clone size: .; J gene: TRBJ1-1; D gene: TRBD1; CDR3 DNA: TGTGCCAGTAGTCTGGGACAGGGCTGGACTGAAGCTTTCTTT; CDR3 protein: CASSLGQGWTEAFF
V gene: TRBV19; clone size: .; J gene: TRBJ1-5; D gene: .; CDR3 DNA: TGTGCCAGTAGAACCTCTGGTCAGGGGTATAACAATCAGCCCCAGCATTTT; CDR3 protein: CASRTSGQGYNNQPQHF
V gene: TRBV4-1; clone size: .; J gene: TRBJ2-1; D gene: TRBD2; CDR3 DNA: TGCGCCAGCAGCCAAGGACTAGCGGGGGGACTACTGAGGGGCGATGAGCAGTTCTTC; CDR3 protein: CASSQGLAGGLLRGDEQFF
V gene: TRBV15; clone size: .; J gene: TRBJ1-4; D gene: TRBD1; CDR3 DNA: TGTGCCACCAGCATGGATCGAGTGGGACAGACTAATGAAAAACTGTTTTTT; CDR3 protein: CATSMDRVGQTNEKLFF
V gene: TRBV5-1; clone size: .; J gene: TRBJ1-4; D gene: TRBD1; CDR3 DNA: TGCGCCAGCAGCTCCGGACAGGGCCGGGAAAAACTGTTTTTT; CDR3 protein: CASSSGQGREKLFF
V gene: TRBV27; clone size: .; J gene: TRBJ1-2; D gene: .; CDR3 DNA: TGTGCCAGCAGTCCGAGGGCCGGGACATACTATGGCTACACCTTC; CDR3 protein: CASSPRAGTYYGYTF
V gene: TRBV6-5; clone size: few; J gene: TRBJ1-4; D gene: TRBD1; CDR3 DNA: TGTGCCAGCACCAAGACAGGGCGGAGGGAAAAACTGTTTTTT; CDR3 protein: CASTKTGRREKLFF
V gene: TRBV2; clone size: .; J gene: TRBJ1-6; D gene: .; CDR3 DNA: TGTGCCAGCAGTGCGCAGGGAGGAAACTCACCCCTCCACTTT; CDR3 protein: CASSAQGGNSPLHF
V gene: TRBV10-1; clone size: .; J gene: TRBJ2-1; D gene: .; CDR3 DNA: TGCGCCAGAACAAACAATGAGCAGTTCTTC; CDR3 protein: CARTNNEQFF
V gene: TRBV7-2; clone size: .; J gene: TRBJ2-7; D gene: TRBD2; CDR3 DNA: TGTGCCAGCAGCCCAACCGGGACTAGCGTCTACGAGCAGTACTTC; CDR3 protein: CASSPTGTSVYEQYF
V gene: TRBV7-6; clone size: .; J gene: TRBJ2-3; D gene: TRBD1; CDR3 DNA: TGTGCCAGCAGCGGGACAGGGGTGCGGTCAGATACGCAGTATTTT; CDR3 protein: CASSGTGVRSDTQYF
V gene: TRBV5-6; clone size: few; J gene: TRBJ2-7; D gene: .; CDR3 DNA: TGTGCCAGCAGCCCGGGCGGGACCAGGGAGCAGTACTTC; CDR3 protein: CASSPGGTREQYF
V gene: TRBV29-1; clone size: .; J gene: TRBJ1-2; D gene: .; CDR3 DNA: TGCAGCGTTGTGCAGGACTATGGCTACACCTTC; CDR3 protein: CSVVQDYGYTF
V gene: TRBV7-9; clone size: once; J gene: TRBJ1-4; D gene: .; CDR3 DNA: TGTGCCAGCAGCTCGGCGGCCGAGAATGAAAAACTGTTTTTT; CDR3 protein: CASSSAAENEKLFF
V gene: TRBV4-2; clone size: .; J gene: TRBJ2-7; D gene: TRBD1; CDR3 DNA: TGTGCCAGCAGCCAAGATTGGGGGGGAGCGGGACAGGGGTCCTACGAGCAGTACTTC; CDR3 protein: CASSQDWGGAGQGSYEQYF
V gene: TRBV28; clone size: .; J gene: TRBJ1-4; D gene: .; CDR3 DNA: TGTGCCAGCAGTTCGGGGGGAGCCGCTGAAAAACTGTTTTTT; CDR3 protein: CASSSGGAAEKLFF
V gene: TRBV6-6; clone size: few; J gene: TRBJ1-3; D gene: TRBD1; CDR3 DNA: TGTGCCAGCAGTCCACAGGGGGCCGGAGGAAACACCATATATTTT; CDR3 protein: CASSPQGAGGNTIYF
V gene: TRBV28; clone size: .; J gene: TRBJ1-1; D gene: .; CDR3 DNA: TGTGCCAGCAGTTTGTCCGTGAACACTGAAGCTTTCTTT; CDR3 protein: CASSLSVNTEAFF
V gene: TRBV2; clone size: .; J gene: TRBJ1-4; D gene: .; CDR3 DNA: TGTGCCAGCACTAGGAACTCTAATGAAAAACTGTTTTTT; CDR3 protein: CASTRNSNEKLFF
V gene: TRBV6-5; clone size: .; J gene: TRBJ1-5; D gene: .; CDR3 DNA: TGTGCCAGCACCGGGGACTTCAATCAGCCCCAGCATTTT; CDR3 protein: CASTGDFNQPQHF
V gene: TRBV27; clone size: .; J gene: TRBJ1-6; D gene: .; CDR3 DNA: TGTGCCAGCAGTTTCTACCTGGTGGATTCACCCCTCCACTTT; CDR3 protein: CASSFYLVDSPLHF
V gene: TRBV5-1; clone size: once; J gene: TRBJ1-1; D gene: .; CDR3 DNA: TGCGCCAGCAGCCCGGGTGCGGGAGACACTGAAGCTTTCTTT; CDR3 protein: CASSPGAGDTEAFF
V gene: TRBV30; clone size: .; J gene: TRBJ1-1; D gene: TRBD1; CDR3 DNA: TGTGCCTGGAGTGTACTGGACAGGGTTTACACTGAAGCTTTCTTT; CDR3 protein: CAWSVLDRVYTEAFF
V gene: TRBV30; clone size: .; J gene: TRBJ1-3; D gene: .; CDR3 DNA: TGTGCCTGGGGGGAGGGAAGGGGTGCTGGAAACACCATATATTTT; CDR3 protein: CAWGEGRGAGNTIYF
V gene: TRBV5-4; clone size: .; J gene: TRBJ1-1; D gene: TRBD1; CDR3 DNA: TGTGCCAGCAGCTTGCCGGGGACAGGGAACACTGAAGCTTTCTTT; CDR3 protein: CASSLPGTGNTEAFF
V gene: TRBV7-2; clone size: .; J gene: TRBJ1-4; D gene: .; CDR3 DNA: TGTGCCAGCAGCACAAGGGGGGGACTTAATGAAAAACTGTTTTTT; CDR3 protein: CASSTRGGLNEKLFF
V gene: TRBV28; clone size: .; J gene: TRBJ2-5; D gene: .; CDR3 DNA: TGTGCCAGCAGTTCAAACCGGAGGCGGGAGACCCAGTACTTC; CDR3 protein: CASSSNRRRETQYF
V gene: TRBV24-1; clone size: few; J gene: TRBJ1-1; D gene: .; CDR3 DNA: TGTGCCACCAGTGACGCGGGGAACACTGAAGCTTTCTTT; CDR3 protein: CATSDAGNTEAFF
V gene: TRBV7-9; clone size: .; J gene: TRBJ1-5; D gene: TRBD1; CDR3 DNA: TGTGCCAGCAGCTTTTCCATGGGACAGGGTGATCAGCCCCAGCATTTT; CDR3 protein: CASSFSMGQGDQPQHF
V gene: TRBV9; clone size: .; J gene: TRBJ1-2; D gene: .; CDR3 DNA: TGTGCCAGCAGCGCATACAGTTACCCTAACTATGGCTACACCTTC; CDR3 protein: CASSAYSYPNYGYTF
V gene: TRBV29-1; clone size: .; J gene: TRBJ1-3; D gene: .; CDR3 DNA: TGCAGCGTTGGTACAAGTAACTCTGGAAACACCATATATTTT; CDR3 protein: CSVGTSNSGNTIYF
V gene: TRBV29-1; clone size: .; J gene: TRBJ2-1; D gene: TRBD1; CDR3 DNA: TGCAGCGCCGACCGATCCCTCCGGGACAGGGGTGCCAATGAGCAGTTCTTC; CDR3 protein: CSADRSLRDRGANEQFF
V gene: TRBV19; clone size: .; J gene: TRBJ1-5; D gene: .; CDR3 DNA: TGTGCCAGTAGTATAGTATCAGGGAACAATCAGCCCCAGCATTTT; CDR3 protein: CASSIVSGNNQPQHF
V gene: TRBV25-1; clone size: .; J gene: TRBJ2-7; D gene: TRBD1; CDR3 DNA: TGTGCCAGCAGTGAAGGTAGGAGGAACAGGGGGCTAGATGAGCAGTACTTC; CDR3 protein: CASSEGRRNRGLDEQYF
V gene: TRBV6-2/TRBV6-3; clone size: .; J gene: TRBJ1-4; D gene: TRBD1; CDR3 DNA: TGTGCCAGCAGTCCCGACCGGGACAGATTTTTCCTGTTTTTT; CDR3 protein: CASSPDRDRFFLFF
V gene: TRBV19; clone size: .; J gene: TRBJ1-4; D gene: TRBD1; CDR3 DNA: TGTGCCAGTATTCCGGGACAGGATAATGAAAAACTGTTTTTT; CDR3 protein: CASIPGQDNEKLFF
V gene: TRBV6-5; clone size: .; J gene: TRBJ2-3; D gene: .; CDR3 DNA: TGTGCCTCCCAGGAAGCGGGCGCCGATACGCAGTATTTT; CDR3 protein: CASQEAGADTQYF
V gene: TRBV7-9; clone size: once; J gene: TRBJ1-3; D gene: .; CDR3 DNA: TGTGCCAGCAGCTTAGGGAGCAGAACCACCTCTGGAAACACCATATATTTT; CDR3 protein: CASSLGSRTTSGNTIYF
V gene: TRBV5-4; clone size: .; J gene: TRBJ1-4; D gene: .; CDR3 DNA: TGTGCCAGCAGCTATGGGTTCGGGGATGAAAAACTGTTTTTT; CDR3 protein: CASSYGFGDEKLFF
V gene: TRBV18; clone size: once; J gene: TRBJ1-1; D gene: TRBD1; CDR3 DNA: TGTGCCAGCTCACTCACAGGGGGTATAGACACTGAAGCTTTCTTT; CDR3 protein: CASSLTGGIDTEAFF
V gene: TRBV3-1/TRBV3-2; clone size: .; J gene: TRBJ2-7; D gene: .; CDR3 DNA: TGTGCCAGCAGCCAAGCAGGGGTCGAGCAGTACTTC; CDR3 protein: CASSQAGVEQYF
V gene: TRBV10-1; clone size: .; J gene: TRBJ1-1; D gene: .; CDR3 DNA: TGCGCCAGCAGGGCCCGGGGGAACACTGAAGCTTTCTTT; CDR3 protein: CASRARGNTEAFF
V gene: TRBV2; clone size: .; J gene: TRBJ1-2; D gene: TRBD1; CDR3 DNA: TGTGCCAGCAGAGGAGGGACAGCACTAAGGGGCTATGGCTACACCTTC; CDR3 protein: CASRGGTALRGYGYTF
V gene: TRBV27; clone size: .; J gene: TRBJ2-1; D gene: TRBD1; CDR3 DNA: TGTGCCAGCGGACGGGACAGGGGGCTCAATGAGCAGTTCTTC; CDR3 protein: CASGRDRGLNEQFF
V gene: TRBV9; clone size: .; J gene: TRBJ2-1; D gene: .; CDR3 DNA: TGTGCCAGCAGCCAGGGGGGCTACAATGAGCAGTTCTTC; CDR3 protein: CASSQGGYNEQFF